These 8 T cell receptor beta chains were all obtained from the same sample, sequenced in a study of blood T cell repertoires in COVID-19 (dated by TCRdb to between 2020 and 2021). The library came from the immunoSEQ multiplex PCR assay. Here the immuneACCESS table is served through TCRdb, limited to in-frame sequences with V and J called. Missing clones are a known gap in these copies; in checked studies unresolved V genes cover under half, and the rest lacks a known reason. The sample table lists more than 200,000 clones, about 83% of them with a count of one. The ten largest clonotypes hold under 3% of the sample. Input material: peripheral blood. The source of these receptors is a woman aged 40 to 50 with active or convalescent COVID-19.

The chain couples TRBV5-1 to TRBJ1-5; 11 bases line up with TRBD1. The CDR3 is 19 residues long. Germline V gene data show CDR1 as SGHRS and CDR2 as YFSETQ. J lost 6 bases, V lost 5 bases, and 19 bases had no gene match. CDR3 coding DNA: TGCGCCAGCAGGGGTAGTGGAGGCACGGGACAGGGGGTGGGTCAGCCCCAGCATTTT. It specifies CASRGSGGTGQGVGQPQHF.

CDR3 amino acids: CASSPRLAGGTEQFF. CDR3 nucleotide sequence: TGTGCCAGTAGTCCCCGACTAGCGGGAGGGACTGAGCAGTTCTTC. The chain has TRBV19 and TRBJ2-1; 14 bases match TRBD2. The germline V gene encodes CDR1 LNHDA and CDR2 SQIVND (reference sequence). The CDR3 length is 15 residues. The V segment lost 5 bases and the J segment 9 bases; nucleotides outside the gene matches: 6.

This chain uses TRBV27 with TRBJ1-6; 7 nucleotides line up with TRBD1. The CDR3 has 17 residues. CDR1 and CDR2 from the germline V gene are MNHEY and SMNVEV (reference sequence). Germline trimming cut 5 bases from V and 6 bases from J; bases unmatched to any gene: 13. CDR3 DNA sequence: TGTGCCAGCAGTCCAACCGGAGGGGGCCCATTTAATTCACCCCTCCACTTT. It codes for CASSPTGGGPFNSPLHF.

This clone was recorded once. V gene TRBV2 combines with J gene TRBJ2-5; D unresolved. Germline V gene sequence: CDR1 SNHLY, CDR2 FYNNEI. This CDR3 contains 14 residues. V lost 1 base and J 1 base, leaving 7 bases between the germline ends. CDR3 coding DNA: TGTGCCAGCAGTGAAGGCAACTTCCAAGAGACCCAGTACTTC. Translating gives CASSEGNFQETQYF.

This clone was detected a few times. The DNA for the CDR3 is TGCGCCAGCAGCCCTAACAGGTTCAACTATGGCTACACCTTC. Translated, it gives CASSPNRFNYGYTF. The chain joins TRBV4-3 to TRBJ1-2; D may be TRBD1 (5 bases). The CDR3 sequence is 14 residues long. Between the trimmed V and J ends, which lost 4 bases and 2 bases, there was a span of 11 bases. Germline lookup yields CDR1 LGHNA and CDR2 YSLEER.

This clone showed up just once. The chain joins TRBV4-1 to TRBJ2-2; 7 bases align to TRBD2. Germline V gives CDR1 MGHRA, CDR2 YSYEKL. V was pared by 8 bases and J by 6 bases, with 12 bases of the junction left unmatched. This CDR3 contains 15 residues. In nucleotides, the CDR3 is TGCGCCAGCGCGAAGGGGCGGGGGACGGCCGGGGAGCTGTTTTTT. It codes for CASAKGRGTAGELFF.

DNA for the CDR3: TGTGCCAGCAGCGCTGAGGGCGGATCCTACAATGAGCAGTTCTTC. Its protein is CASSAEGGSYNEQFF. V gene TRBV6-2 or TRBV6-3 combines with J gene TRBJ2-1, with D perhaps TRBD2 (5 bases). This CDR3 comprises 15 residues. Trimming left V 6 bases short and J 1 base short, with 13 bases between. The germline V gene has CDR1 MNHEY and CDR2 SVGEGT.

The rearrangement uses TRBV12-5 and TRBJ2-1; 9 positions match TRBD1. V was pared by 5 bases and J by 0 bases, with 11 bases of the junction left unmatched. Germline assignment: CDR1 LGHNT and CDR2 FRNRAP. This CDR3 has 18 residues. In DNA form, the CDR3 reads TGTGCTAGTGGTAGAGGACAGGGGTCAGTGGCCTCCTACAATGAGCAGTTCTTC. The encoded protein is CASGRGQGSVASYNEQFF.